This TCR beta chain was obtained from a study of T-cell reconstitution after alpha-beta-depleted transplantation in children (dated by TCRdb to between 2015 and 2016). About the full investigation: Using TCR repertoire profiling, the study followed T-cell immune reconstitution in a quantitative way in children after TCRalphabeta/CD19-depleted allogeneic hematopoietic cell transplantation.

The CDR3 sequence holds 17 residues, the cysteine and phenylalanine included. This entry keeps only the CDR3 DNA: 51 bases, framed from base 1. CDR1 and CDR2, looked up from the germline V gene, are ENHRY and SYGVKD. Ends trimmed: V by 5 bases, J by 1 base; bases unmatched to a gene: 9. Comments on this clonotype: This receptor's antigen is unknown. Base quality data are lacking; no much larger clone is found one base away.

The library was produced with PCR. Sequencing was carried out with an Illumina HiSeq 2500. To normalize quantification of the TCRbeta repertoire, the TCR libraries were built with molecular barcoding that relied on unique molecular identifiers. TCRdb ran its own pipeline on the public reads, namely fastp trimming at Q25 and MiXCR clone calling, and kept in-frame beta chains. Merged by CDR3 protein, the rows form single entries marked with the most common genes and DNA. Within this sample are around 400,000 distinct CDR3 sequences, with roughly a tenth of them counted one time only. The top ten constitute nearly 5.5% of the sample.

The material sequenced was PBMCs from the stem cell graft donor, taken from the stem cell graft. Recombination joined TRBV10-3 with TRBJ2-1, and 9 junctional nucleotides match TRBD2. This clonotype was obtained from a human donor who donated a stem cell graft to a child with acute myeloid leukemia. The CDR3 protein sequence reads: CAISPLLTSGSYNEQFF. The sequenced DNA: TGTGCCATCAGTCCACTCCTTACTAGCGGGTCCTACAATGAGCAGTTCTTC.